This note documents a single T cell receptor (beta chain) sequence. Its specificity is unknown. This sample is part of a study of blood T cells in healthy people across ages. Across the study: With template switching, about one barcoded beta molecule was captured per two T cells.

General study results and limits: With donor CMV status unknown, expanded clonotype changes were possibly confounded.

The authors ran a second PCR of roughly 6 to 11 cycles using a sample-barcoded 5' primer and a J-beta primer mix. A template-switch adaptor with 12 random nucleotides tagged each cDNA molecule. TCRdb fed the 5' RACE reads into MiXCR, producing one record per CDR3 protein. The repertoire consists of fewer than 1,000,000 distinct CDR3 sequences, with more than 40% occurring once and the leading ten covering nearly 20%. Sequencing input: blood. This receptor was obtained from a man aged 60-69 years in good health.

DNA of the CDR3: TGTGCCAGCAGTGAGACAGGGACCGAGCAGTACTTC. It encodes CASSETGTEQYF. The rearrangement uses TRBV6-1 and TRBJ2-7; 7 nucleotides match TRBD1. From germline, CDR1 is MNHNS and CDR2 SASEGT. V lost 3 bases and J lost 6; bases outside the gene matches: 2. This CDR3 spans 12 amino acids.